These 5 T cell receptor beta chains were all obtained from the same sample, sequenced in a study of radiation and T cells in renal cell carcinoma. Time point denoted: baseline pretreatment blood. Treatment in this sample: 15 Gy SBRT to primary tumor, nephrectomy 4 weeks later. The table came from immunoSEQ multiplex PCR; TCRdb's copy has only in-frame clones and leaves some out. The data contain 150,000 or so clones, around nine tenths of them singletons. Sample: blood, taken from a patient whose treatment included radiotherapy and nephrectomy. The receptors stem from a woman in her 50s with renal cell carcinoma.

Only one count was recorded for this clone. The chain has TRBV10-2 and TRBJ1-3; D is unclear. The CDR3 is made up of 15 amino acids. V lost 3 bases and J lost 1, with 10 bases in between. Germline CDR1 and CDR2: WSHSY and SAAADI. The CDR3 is CASSDGHLSGNTIYF. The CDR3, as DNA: TGCGCCAGCAGTGACGGTCATCTTTCTGGAAACACCATATATTTT.

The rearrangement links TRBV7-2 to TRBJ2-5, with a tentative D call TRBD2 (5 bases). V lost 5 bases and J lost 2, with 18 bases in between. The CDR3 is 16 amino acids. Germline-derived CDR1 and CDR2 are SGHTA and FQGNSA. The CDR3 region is CASSPVSTSVQETQYF. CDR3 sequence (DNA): TGTGCCAGCAGCCCCGTTAGTACTAGTGTACAAGAGACCCAGTACTTC.

The CDR3 region has the DNA TGCGCCAGCAGCCCGGAGTGGAATGAGCAGTTCTTC. It yields the protein CASSPEWNEQFF. The genes are TRBV5-1 and TRBJ2-1; D gene uncertain. Trimming pared 4 bases from V and 7 bases from J, leaving 9 bases between. CDR3 length: 12 residues. Germline V gene sequence: CDR1 SGHRS, CDR2 YFSETQ.

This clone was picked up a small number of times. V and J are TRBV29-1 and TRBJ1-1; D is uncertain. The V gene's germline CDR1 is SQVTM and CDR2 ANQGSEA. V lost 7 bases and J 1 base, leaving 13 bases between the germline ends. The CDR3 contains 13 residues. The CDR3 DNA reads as TGCAGCGGAAAGAGGTGGGGGAACACTGAAGCTTTCTTT. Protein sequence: CSGKRWGNTEAFF.

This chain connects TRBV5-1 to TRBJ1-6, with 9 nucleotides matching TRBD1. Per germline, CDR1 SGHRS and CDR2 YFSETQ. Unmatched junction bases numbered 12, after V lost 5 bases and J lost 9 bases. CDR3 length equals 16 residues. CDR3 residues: CASRTTYRGPSSPLHF. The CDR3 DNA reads TGCGCCAGCAGAACAACTTACAGGGGGCCGAGTTCACCCCTCCACTTT.